The T cell receptor (beta chain) described here comes from a study of vaccination effects on CD4 cells after COVID-19. Before sequencing took place, the ViraFEST assay used viral peptide pools to expand antigen-specific CD4+ T cells. Cells that had been cultured for less than 13 days were the source of isolated CD4+ T cells. Vaccination of participants consisted of two doses of either the BNT162b2 or mRNA-1273 vaccine. For this clone: Its antigen is unidentified.

Clones were read by immunoSEQ multiplex PCR, and TCRdb kept only the in-frame ones, dropping some. The table records 25,000 to 30,000 clones, over 80% of them present only once. The sample here was CD4+ T cells from PBMCs cultured with SARS-CoV-2 spike peptides, taken after COVID-19 vaccination. This TCR came from a human donor who received a COVID-19 vaccine. Some clones in this sample may be carry-over from other donors' samples.

The DNA of the CDR3 is TGTGCCATCAGTGAGTCCTTTGCGGGGGGGTCACCCCTCCACTTT. It is translated as CAISESFAGGSPLHF. This chain connects TRBV10-3 to TRBJ1-6; perhaps TRBD1 as D (5 bases). Trimming pared 0 bases from V and 10 bases from J, leaving 13 bases between. The CDR3 runs to 15 residues. CDR1 is ENHRY, CDR2 SYGVKD, per germline.